Each of the 7 T cell receptor beta chains below was sequenced from the same sample in a study of graft-versus-host responses after intestinal transplantation (TCRdb year 2021). What this sample's time point label stands for: cells obtained before transplantation from donor or recipient. These receptors' antigens are unknown. Library generation was performed with the immunoSEQ multiplex PCR assay. Drawn from immuneACCESS, this table holds only the in-frame rearrangements with V and J called that TCRdb kept. Clones are partly lost; checked studies trace under half to an unresolved V gene and leave the rest unexplained. The sample table contains around 120,000 clones; only one count was recorded for 90% of them. The ten largest clones take up roughly 0.2% of the sample. The sequences come from unstimulated CD4+ T cells sorted from spleen or lymph node cells, collected before intestinal transplant. The receptors shown here come from a human donor who received an intestinal transplant.

The chain has TRBV14 and TRBJ2-2; D call uncertain. The V gene's germline CDR1 is SGHDN and CDR2 FVKESK. The V end was cut by 5 bases, the J end by 3 bases, with 10 bases between. There are 14 residues in the CDR3. CDR3 loop: CASSAVGYTGELFF. CDR3 nucleotides: TGTGCCAGCAGCGCGGTTGGCTACACCGGGGAGCTGTTTTTT. The whole variable domain, remainder taken from reference TRBV14 and TRBJ2-2, is EAGVTQFPSHSVIEKGQTVTLRCDPISGHDNLYWYRRVMGKEIKFLLHFVKESKQDESGMPNNRFLAERTGGTYSTLKVQPAELEDSGVYFCASSAVGYTGELFFGEGSRLTVL.

The V gene is TRBV9, the J gene TRBJ1-2; a possible D gene is TRBD1 (5 bases). The ends were cut back, 5 bases at V and 5 bases at J, with 16 bases in the middle. The CDR3 consists of 14 residues. Looked up from germline, CDR1 is SGDLS and CDR2 is YYNGEE. The CDR3 sequence: CASRITGGAYGYTF. For the CDR3, the DNA is TGTGCCAGCAGGATTACGGGGGGTGCGTATGGCTACACCTTC.

The chain links TRBV7-8 to TRBJ2-5; D not resolved. The germline V gene has CDR1 SGHVS and CDR2 FQNEAQ. The CDR3 is 15 amino acids. V lost 3 bases and J lost 0, with 11 bases in between. The DNA of the CDR3 is TGTGCCAGCAGCTTGAACGGAGAGTACCAAGAGACCCAGTACTTC. Residues: CASSLNGEYQETQYF. Full variable domain (remainder filled in from reference TRBV7-8 and TRBJ2-5): GAGVSQSPRYKVAKRGQDVALRCDPISGHVSLFWYQQALGQGPEFLTYFQNEAQLDKSGLPSDRFFAERPEGSVSTLKIQRTQQEDSAVYLCASSLNGEYQETQYFGPGTRLLVL.

The rearrangement links TRBV7-2 to TRBJ2-5; 8 bases fit TRBD1. Looked up from germline, CDR1 is SGHTA and CDR2 is FQGNSA. V lost 3 bases to trimming and J lost 4 bases; unmatched junction nucleotides: 10. This CDR3 is 16 amino acids long. The CDR3 nucleotides read TGTGCCAGCAGCTTGATCGGACAGGGATCCCCAGAGACCCAGTACTTC. As protein: CASSLIGQGSPETQYF.

The V call is TRBV19, the J call TRBJ2-5, with 10 bases aligning to TRBD1. Germline V gene data show CDR1 as LNHDA and CDR2 as SQIVND (reference sequence). The CDR3 totals 17 residues. With V trimmed by 3 bases and J by 0 bases, 7 bases remained unmatched. The CDR3 reads CASSIGSTGGYQETQYF. Written as DNA, the CDR3 is TGTGCCAGTAGTATCGGATCGACAGGGGGCTACCAAGAGACCCAGTACTTC.

This clone occurred a few times. The rearrangement links TRBV11-3 to TRBJ2-5; D may be TRBD1 (6 bases). This CDR3 contains 13 residues. Trimming shortened V by 5 bases and J by 7 bases, and 14 bases separated the two germline ends. Per germline, CDR1 SGHNT and CDR2 YENEEA. In nucleotides, the CDR3 is TGTGCCAGCAGCCGCCAGGGGTCTGCGACCCAGTACTTC. Amino acids: CASSRQGSATQYF. The full variable domain, in which reference TRBV11-3 and TRBJ2-5 provide the parts outside the CDR3, is EAGVVQSPRYKIIEKKQPVAFWCNPISGHNTLYWYLQNLGQGPELLIRYENEEAVDDSQLPKDRFSAERLKGVDSTLKIQPAELGDSAVYLCASSRQGSATQYFGPGTRLLVL.

The chain recombines TRBV7-2 with TRBJ2-2; D is uncertain. The CDR3 is made up of 13 amino acids. In germline, CDR1 is SGHTA, CDR2 FQGNSA. V gave up 3 bases and J gave up 4 bases, with 6 bases separating them. The CDR3 nucleotides are TGTGCCAGCAGCTTGTATCTCACCGGGGAGCTGTTTTTT. It is translated as CASSLYLTGELFF.